This T cell receptor beta chain was sequenced in a study of early T cells in non-severe SARS-CoV-2 infection. Study background: Chains from this unsorted whole-blood bulk RNA could not be paired. Study observations and caveats: Matching against VDJdb likely underestimated virus-specific expansions, favoring anti-spike CD8.

In its sample, this clonotype was seen many times. The antigen remains unidentified. Germline CDR1 LGHNA, CDR2 YSLEER. The CDR3 runs 17 residues. V lost 1 base and J lost 7; bases outside the gene matches: 10. Molecules of cDNA were individually given unique molecular identifiers that were attached to them. MiXCR was run by TCRdb on the 5' RACE reads, yielding one entry per CDR3 protein. The top ten clones hold 9.5% to 15% of a sample with approximately 45,000 distinct CDR3 sequences, over 5% of them seen once. The sequenced sample consisted of whole blood. The chain combines TRBV4-3 with TRBJ2-2; 9 bases match TRBD1. This clonotype originated in an adult who was a healthcare worker with PCR-confirmed SARS-CoV-2 infection or an uninfected control (not recorded which). The CDR3 protein is CASSQAGQGDGSGELFF. The CDR3 bases are TGCGCCAGCAGCCAAGCGGGACAGGGAGATGGGAGCGGGGAGCTGTTTTTT.